This is a list of T cell receptor beta chains from one sample in a study of T cells in Graves' hyperthyroidism and ophthalmopathy. From the multiplex PCR reads, TCRdb called clonotypes with MiXCR, one entry per CDR3 protein. The profile shows around 350,000 distinct CDR3 sequences, 19% of them singletons. Material: blood. The source of these receptors is a woman aged 18-29 years with Graves' hyperthyroidism. Both conserved end residues are part of each CDR3. The D gene is left open where the match is weak. Only part of the rows carry a size: once, few, many, or a class if the clone is expanded.

D | size | J | V | DNA | CDR3
. | many | TRBJ1-3 | TRBV12-3/TRBV12-4 | TGTGCCAGCAGTCTCGGACCCGGGCCCGTCGGAAACACCATATATTTT | CASSLGPGPVGNTIYF
. | . | TRBJ2-7 | TRBV5-1 | TGCGCCAGCAGCTCAGGGTTGCGGCAGTACTTC | CASSSGLRQYF
. | many | TRBJ1-2 | TRBV12-3/TRBV12-4 | TGTGCCAGCAGTGCCAGCGGGACACTCTATGGCTACACCTTC | CASSASGTLYGYTF
TRBD2 | few | TRBJ2-1 | TRBV6-2/TRBV6-3 | TGTGCCAGCAGTTCGGCTAGCGGGGGGTCCATCTACAATGAGCAGTTCTTC | CASSSASGGSIYNEQFF
TRBD1 | few | TRBJ1-2 | TRBV18 | TGTGCCAGCTCACCAGAGGGACAGGCCTATGGCTACACCTTC | CASSPEGQAYGYTF
. | many | TRBJ2-2 | TRBV20-1 | TGCAGTGCTAGTGGGGCAGGGTCGACCGGGGAGCTGTTTTTT | CSASGAGSTGELFF
. | many | TRBJ2-7 | TRBV5-8 | TGTGCCAGCAGCTTACCGGATAGATGGGACGAGCAGTACTTC | CASSLPDRWDEQYF
. | many | TRBJ2-5 | TRBV30 | TGTGCCTGGGAGTTCAGCCTGGGCACGAAGACCCAGTACTTC | CAWEFSLGTKTQYF
. | many | TRBJ2-4 | TRBV20-1 | TGCAGTGCTAGGAGTCCGATCTGGGCCAAAAACATTCAGTACTTC | CSARSPIWAKNIQYF
. | many | TRBJ1-1 | TRBV5-1 | TGCGCCAGCAGCTTGGCCGTGGGGAACACTGAAGCTTTCTTT | CASSLAVGNTEAFF
. | many | TRBJ1-5 | TRBV20-1 | TGCAGTGCTAGGCGAGGTCCCAGCAATCAGCCCCAGCATTTT | CSARRGPSNQPQHF
. | . | TRBJ1-3 | TRBV12-3/TRBV12-4 | TGTGCCAGCAGCCCTGCGGGCAGGGGAACCGGGAGCACCATATATTTT | CASSPAGRGTGSTIYF
TRBD2 | many | TRBJ2-5 | TRBV12-3/TRBV12-4 | TGTGCCAGCAGCCCCGGCCTATTAGCGGGGGGTCGCGCTGGGGAGACCCAGTACTTC | CASSPGLLAGGRAGETQYF